The 18 T cell receptor beta chains listed next were all sequenced from one sample in a study of cytomegalovirus exposure and HLA in healthy donors. PCR employed 60 Vbeta and 13 Jbeta primers. Clones were sequenced by immunoSEQ multiplex PCR, and TCRdb holds only the in-frame ones, with some missing. The sample consists of around 100,000 clones, roughly 79% of them appearing once. The sequenced material came from PBMCs. All receptors come from a woman aged 70-85 years in good health and CMV-seropositive.

This clone appeared many times. The chain uses TRBV11-1 and TRBJ2-1; 14 positions agree with TRBD2. The CDR3 runs 17 residues. The germline V gene encodes CDR1 SGHAT and CDR2 FQDESV (reference sequence). V lost 5 bases to trimming and J lost 0 bases; unmatched junction nucleotides: 3. CDR3 protein: CASSLGTSGSSYNEQFF. The CDR3 DNA follows: TGTGCCAGCAGCCTCGGGACTAGCGGGAGCTCCTACAATGAGCAGTTCTTC.

The CDR3 coding sequence is TGTGCCAGCAGCTTAGGCGTGACCTACGAGCAGTACTTC. As protein: CASSLGVTYEQYF. The chain is built from TRBV7-2 and TRBJ2-7; D unclear. Trimming removed 1 base from V and 2 bases from J, with 6 bases in between. CDR1 SGHTA and CDR2 FQGNSA come from the germline V gene. This CDR3 is 13 amino acids long. The complete variable domain, with remaining parts taken from reference TRBV7-2 and TRBJ2-7, reads GAGVSQSPSNKVTEKGKDVELRCDPISGHTALYWYRQSLGQGLEFLIYFQGNSAPDKSGLPSDRFSAERTGGSVSTLTIQRTQQEDSAVYLCASSLGVTYEQYFGPGTRLTVT.

The chain joins TRBV28 to TRBJ1-2; 9 bases align to TRBD1. This CDR3 spans 13 amino acids. V was pared by 5 bases and J by 7 bases, with 5 bases of the junction left unmatched. CDR1 is MDHEN and CDR2 is SYDVKM in the germline V gene. The CDR3 coding sequence is TGTGCCAGCAGTACAACAGGGGGCCGTGGCTACACCTTC. Translating it yields CASSTTGGRGYTF.

Only one count was recorded for this clone. V gene TRBV5-4 combines with J gene TRBJ2-3; a weak D match, TRBD1 (5 bases). Germline V gene sequence: CDR1 SGHNT, CDR2 YYREEE (reference sequence). The V end was cut by 5 bases, the J end by 2 bases, with 12 bases between. The CDR3 has 14 amino acids. The CDR3 nucleotides are TGTGCCAGCAGAGCGACAGACATCACAGATACGCAGTATTTT. It yields the protein CASRATDITDTQYF.

The chain employs TRBV18 and TRBJ2-1; D possibly corresponds to TRBD1 (5 bases). Germline V lookup: CDR1 KGHSH, CDR2 LQKENI. The germline V and J ends were trimmed by 0 bases and 0 bases, with 6 bases remaining between them. The CDR3 is 15 amino acids. The CDR3 DNA reads as TGTGCCAGCTCACCACCCGACAGCTCCTACAATGAGCAGTTCTTC. This sequence encodes CASSPPDSSYNEQFF.

This clone was counted a single time. This chain connects TRBV20-1 to TRBJ2-7; D remains unclear. This CDR3 region has 11 residues. The V end was cut by 7 bases, the J end by 2 bases, with 9 bases between. The germline gives CDR1 DFQATT, CDR2 SNEGSKA (reference sequence). The CDR3 sequence: CSVAEPYEQYF. CDR3 DNA sequence: TGCAGTGTGGCGGAGCCCTACGAGCAGTACTTC.

The gene calls are TRBV20-1 and TRBJ2-5; D unclear. From germline, CDR1 is DFQATT and CDR2 SNEGSKA (reference sequence). The CDR3 is 9 residues long. The V end lost 6 bases, the J end lost 5 bases, and 4 bases lay between the germline ends. The CDR3 DNA reads as TGCAGTGCCCCGGAGACCCAGTACTTC. Protein product: CSAPETQYF.

The V and J genes are TRBV5-4 and TRBJ1-1; 7 bases map to TRBD1. This CDR3 contains 16 residues. Germline lookup yields CDR1 SGHNT and CDR2 YYREEE (reference sequence). V trimming: 0 bases; J trimming: 5 bases; junction bases outside the gene matches: 10. CDR3 residues: CASSLALTSGGTEAFF. Here the CDR3 DNA reads TGTGCCAGCAGCTTGGCCCTCACCTCAGGGGGTACTGAAGCTTTCTTT.

This CDR3 reads CASSQDRYRNTIYF. DNA for the CDR3: TGCGCCAGCAGCCAAGATCGGTACAGGAACACCATATATTTT. V usage is TRBV4-3 and J usage is TRBJ1-3, with a weak D call TRBD1 (5 bases). CDR1 and CDR2 from the germline V gene are LGHNA and YSLEER. This CDR3 region has 14 residues. V lost 0 bases and J 7 bases, leaving 10 bases between the germline ends.

This rearrangement joins TRBV5-1 to TRBJ2-5, with a weak D call TRBD1 (6 bases). Per the germline V gene, CDR1 is SGHRS and CDR2 is YFSETQ. The V end was cut by 0 bases, the J end by 3 bases, with 9 bases between. This CDR3 has 14 residues. The CDR3 DNA sequence: TGCGCCAGCAGCTTGGACAGGGTTGAAGAGACCCAGTACTTC. It translates to CASSLDRVEETQYF. Full variable domain (rest looked up from reference TRBV5-1 and TRBJ2-5): KAGVTQTPRYLIKTRGQQVTLSCSPISGHRSVSWYQQTPGQGLQFLFEYFSETQRNKGNFPGRFSGRQFSNSRSEMNVSTLELGDSALYLCASSLDRVEETQYFGPGTRLLVL.

This clone was found a few times. The chain carries TRBV18 and TRBJ1-4; D uncertain. This CDR3 contains 14 residues. Germline-derived CDR1 and CDR2 are KGHSH and LQKENI. V dropped 2 bases and J dropped 8 bases, with 12 bases sitting between them. For the CDR3, the DNA is TGTGCCAGCTCACCAGCGGTGTTGGAGGAAAAACTGTTTTTT. As protein: CASSPAVLEEKLFF. Full variable domain (outside the CDR3, taken from reference TRBV18 and TRBJ1-4): NAGVMQNPRHLVRRRGQEARLRCSPMKGHSHVYWYRQLPEEGLKFMVYLQKENIIDESGMPKERFSAEFPKEGPSILRIQQVVRGDSAAYFCASSPAVLEEKLFFGSGTQLSVL.

The chain links TRBV7-2 to TRBJ1-2, with 7 bases identical to TRBD1. Germline V gene data show CDR1 as SGHTA and CDR2 as FQGNSA. Unmatched junction bases numbered 8, after V lost 5 bases and J lost 8 bases. This CDR3 is built from 13 residues. CDR3 sequence: CASSSRQGSGYTF. In nucleotides, the CDR3 is TGTGCCAGCAGCAGTAGACAGGGAAGCGGCTACACCTTC.

This clone was counted once. The chain couples TRBV19 to TRBJ2-1; TRBD1 agrees at 10 bases. The CDR3 runs 15 residues. The V and J ends lost 8 bases and 4 bases, in that order; junction bases with no gene match: 8. Per the germline V gene, CDR1 is LNHDA and CDR2 is SQIVND (reference sequence). Here the CDR3 reads CASPPGDRGYNEQFF. Written as DNA, the CDR3 is TGTGCCAGTCCACCGGGGGACAGGGGTTACAATGAGCAGTTCTTC.

The gene calls are TRBV7-9 and TRBJ2-7, with 8 bases identical to TRBD1. This CDR3 contains 14 residues. J was trimmed by 4 bases and V by 5 bases; bases with no gene match: 7. CDR1 SEHNR and CDR2 FQNEAQ come from the germline V gene (reference sequence). CDR3 in DNA: TGTGCCAGCAGCCTTAGTCAGGGGGCGTACGAGCAGTACTTC. It codes for CASSLSQGAYEQYF. The variable domain in full, completed from reference TRBV7-9 and TRBJ2-7, reads DTGVSQNPRHKITKRGQNVTFRCDPISEHNRLYWYRQTLGQGPEFLTYFQNEAQLEKSRLLSDRFSAERPKGSFSTLEIQRTEQGDSAMYLCASSLSQGAYEQYFGPGTRLTVT.

V usage is TRBV7-2 and J usage is TRBJ2-3; unclear D gene. Trimming took 5 bases from V and 8 from J, leaving 11 bases between them. The CDR3 runs 12 residues. The germline V gene encodes CDR1 SGHTA and CDR2 FQGNSA. As DNA, the CDR3 is TGTGCCAGCAGCCTCTCCTATGGTACGCAGTATTTT. This gives the protein CASSLSYGTQYF. The full variable domain, completed using reference TRBV7-2 and TRBJ2-3, is GAGVSQSPSNKVTEKGKDVELRCDPISGHTALYWYRQSLGQGLEFLIYFQGNSAPDKSGLPSDRFSAERTGGSVSTLTIQRTQQEDSAVYLCASSLSYGTQYFGPGTRLTVL.

This chain joins TRBV19 and TRBJ2-1; the match to TRBD1 covers 8 bases. Germline values: CDR1 LNHDA, CDR2 SQIVND (reference sequence). The J segment lost 4 bases and the V segment lost 6 bases, leaving 8 bases of the junction unmatched. This CDR3 is 15 amino acids long. The CDR3 DNA reads as TGTGCCAGTAGCTCCGCGGGACAGGCTTACAATGAGCAGTTCTTC. Amino acid sequence: CASSSAGQAYNEQFF.

V is TRBV28 and J is TRBJ2-1, with 9 nucleotides matching TRBD2. The CDR3 extends over 18 amino acids. Per the germline V gene, CDR1 is MDHEN and CDR2 is SYDVKM. V shed 2 bases and J 7 bases; nucleotides not matched to a gene: 15. The CDR3 DNA is TGTGCCAGCAGTTTAAGGTGGCTAGCGGGGAAGAACTTGAATGAGCAGTTCTTC. Protein: CASSLRWLAGKNLNEQFF. Filled out from reference TRBV28 and TRBJ2-1, the complete variable domain reads DVKVTQSSRYLVKRTGEKVFLECVQDMDHENMFWYRQDPGLGLRLIYFSYDVKMKEKGDIPEGYSVSREKKERFSLILESASTNQTSMYLCASSLRWLAGKNLNEQFFGPGTRLTVL.

This CDR3 reads CASSQEGGLETQYF. In DNA, the CDR3 is TGCGCCAGCAGCCAAGAGGGGGGGCTAGAGACCCAGTACTTC. The chain is built from TRBV4-3 and TRBJ2-5, with D perhaps TRBD2 (7 bases). The CDR3 is 14 amino acids. Looked up from germline, CDR1 is LGHNA and CDR2 is YSLEER. The ends were cut back, 0 bases at V and 4 bases at J, with 9 bases in the middle.